These 3 T cell receptor beta chains were all obtained from the same sample, sequenced in a study of cytomegalovirus exposure and HLA in healthy donors. Use of 60 Vbeta and 13 Jbeta primers characterized the PCR. Repertoires were generated with immunoSEQ multiplex PCR, while TCRdb's copy carries only in-frame clones and drops some. The table gives 50,000 or so clones; the top ten clones make up 9% to 15% of it. The sample was PBMCs. Source of these receptors: a woman aged 55-70 years in good health and CMV-seropositive.

The rearrangement uses TRBV11-2 and TRBJ2-3, with 8 bases that match TRBD2. The germline V gene encodes CDR1 SGHAT and CDR2 FQNNGV. The CDR3 loop spans 15 amino acids. Germline trimming cut 2 bases from V and 4 bases from J; bases unmatched to any gene: 5. The CDR3 protein is CASSLSGGQADTQYF. The CDR3 DNA reads as TGTGCCAGCAGCTTATCGGGGGGGCAGGCAGATACGCAGTATTTT. Full variable domain (rest looked up from reference TRBV11-2 and TRBJ2-3): EAGVAQSPRYKIIEKRQSVAFWCNPISGHATLYWYQQILGQGPKLLIQFQNNGVVDDSQLPKDRFSAERLKGVDSTLKIQPAKLEDSAVYLCASSLSGGQADTQYFGPGTRLTVL.

In regard to this clone: Additional DNA sequences in this sample encode the identical CDR3. This chain connects TRBV6-6 to TRBJ1-1, with a tentative D call TRBD1 (6 bases). CDR3 size: 15 residues. Germline V lookup: CDR1 MNHNY, CDR2 SVGAGI (reference sequence). V lost 0 bases to trimming and J lost 3 bases, with 11 bases between them. The CDR3 DNA sequence: TGTGCCAGCAGTTACTCGATAGGGGGAGACACTGAAGCTTTCTTT. This codes for CASSYSIGGDTEAFF.

CDR3 loop: CASAGTSGALGETQYF. Written as DNA, the CDR3 is TGTGCCAGCGCGGGGACTAGCGGGGCTTTGGGGGAGACCCAGTACTTC. This chain uses TRBV9 with TRBJ2-5; 13 bases agree with TRBD2. After removal of 7 bases from V and 5 bases from J, the junction contained 11 bases not matched to a gene. The germline V gene has CDR1 SGDLS and CDR2 YYNGEE. The length of the CDR3 is 16 residues.